This TCR beta chain was recorded in a study of spatial heterogeneity in lung cancer. With respect to this clonotype: Its antigen is as yet unknown.

A single record per CDR3 protein comes from TCRdb applying MiXCR to the 5' RACE reads. The table has about 94,000 distinct CDR3 sequences, 19% seen once. Documented time point: blood at routine non-recurrence follow-up after resection. This CDR3 region has 13 residues. Trimming stripped 7 bases from V and 4 bases from J, with 11 bases between. Germline-derived CDR1 and CDR2 are MNHNS and SASEGT. The study's findings and limits: Resection saw ubiquitous expanded tumor TCRs appear in blood more than follow-up did.

This clonotype was sampled from a male donor with early-stage non-small cell lung cancer. Sequences were derived from PBMCs, sampled at follow-up. The chain uses TRBV6-1 and TRBJ1-5, with D perhaps TRBD1 (6 bases). The CDR3 DNA reads TGTGCCAGCACCAGGCAGGGGAATCAGCCCCAGCATTTT. This sequence encodes CASTRQGNQPQHF.